The clone carrying this T cell receptor beta chain was seen more than once but under ten times. Methods used by the authors: For nucleated cells, counts were estimated from reference gene primer amplification. This table comes from immunoSEQ multiplex PCR, and its TCRdb copy is limited to in-frame clones, with some not included. V and J calls and clone size are as listed in that table; D and trimming were resolved from the DNA. The profile shows some 370,000 clones, 80% to 90% of them singletons. The data were taken from a study of blood T cell repertoires in COVID-19. Study-level background: Samples taken during acute and convalescent COVID-19 were collected in the United States, Italy and Spain. From T cells, B-cell-depleted T cells, or PBMCs came the material, which was cDNA or gDNA.

The Seattle site enrolled patients during active infection and followed them longitudinally. This receptor was identified in a woman aged 25 to 45 with COVID-19, enrolled during active disease. Sequencing input: peripheral blood.

Here the CDR3 reads CASSVGGNNEQFF. The CDR3 DNA reads as TGTGCCAGCAGTGTAGGCGGTAACAATGAGCAGTTCTTC. The V and J genes are TRBV2 and TRBJ2-1; D gene unclear. Germline loops: CDR1 SNHLY, CDR2 FYNNEI. The ends were cut back, 4 bases at V and 5 bases at J, with 9 bases in the middle. CDR3 length: 13 residues. The whole variable domain, remainder taken from reference TRBV2 and TRBJ2-1, is EPEVTQTPSHQVTQMGQEVILRCVPISNHLYFYWYRQILGQKVEFLVSFYNNEISEKSEIFDDQFSVERPDGSNFTLKIRSTKLEDSAMYFCASSVGGNNEQFFGPGTRLTVL.